The 9 T cell receptor beta chains below were found in one sample sequenced in a study of shared clonotypes between healthy human individuals (TCRdb year 2020). Libraries came from the immunoSEQ multiplex PCR assay. TCRdb re-hosts the immuneACCESS table, in-frame sequences only. Its copies lack some clones; in the studies checked, an unresolved V gene accounts for under half of them, and the cause for the rest is not known. The sample data list 450,000 to 600,000 clones, and 79% of these were observed just once. 10% to 15% of the sample lies in the top ten. Material: PBMCs. Receptors were obtained from a woman aged 40 to 50 in good health. Some clones in this sample may be carry-over from other donors' samples.

The CDR3 protein is CASSYDLGGETQYF. CDR3 sequence (DNA): TGTGCCAGCAGCTACGACCTGGGCGGGGAGACCCAGTACTTC. The V gene is TRBV7-6, the J gene TRBJ2-5; D might be TRBD2 (5 bases). The length of the CDR3 is 14 residues. V shed 4 bases and J shed 5 bases, with 14 bases lying between them. Germline V CDR1 and CDR2: SGHVS, FNYEAQ.

The gene calls are TRBV7-9 and TRBJ2-5; D remains unclear. The CDR3 has 16 residues. V was cut by 3 bases and J by 2 bases, with 16 bases left in between. Germline V lookup: CDR1 SEHNR, CDR2 FQNEAQ (reference sequence). CDR3 in amino acids: CASSFRRTLGQETQYF. CDR3 sequence (DNA): TGTGCCAGCAGCTTCCGGCGAACCCTGGGGCAAGAGACCCAGTACTTC.

This clone was found a few times. The chain couples TRBV10-1 to TRBJ2-2; D not resolved. V lost 3 bases, J lost 8 bases, and 13 bases lay in between. CDR1 and CDR2 from the germline V gene are WNHNN and SYGVQD (reference sequence). CDR3 length: 14 amino acids. The CDR3 region has the DNA TGCGCCAGCAGTGATCCCCGACTCCCAGGGGAGCTGTTTTTT. The encoded protein is CASSDPRLPGELFF.

The chain uses TRBV7-3 and TRBJ2-2; D may be TRBD2 (6 bases). V shed 5 bases and J shed 4 bases, with 17 bases lying between them. This CDR3 is 16 amino acids long. Germline CDR1 reads SGHTA; CDR2 reads FQGTGA. The CDR3 DNA reads as TGTGCCAGCAGCCCCCAAGGGGTGGGACTCACCGGGGAGCTGTTTTTT. Encoded protein: CASSPQGVGLTGELFF.

The chain couples TRBV6-1 to TRBJ2-3; D is unresolved. Trimming shortened V by 3 bases and J by 3 bases, and 16 bases separated the two germline ends. CDR1 and CDR2 from the germline V gene are MNHNS and SASEGT. The CDR3 runs to 16 residues. Here the CDR3 reads CASSEGTAQWTDTQYF. CDR3 nucleotide sequence: TGTGCCAGCAGTGAGGGAACGGCCCAATGGACAGATACGCAGTATTTT.

The gene calls are TRBV10-3 and TRBJ2-7; no definite D call. From germline, CDR1 is ENHRY and CDR2 SYGVKD. Trimming took off 5 bases at V and 5 bases at J, with 13 bases between the two ends. The CDR3 is made up of 13 amino acids. The CDR3 DNA is TGTGCCATCAGTCCCGGTTCTAGTGACGAGCAGTACTTC. This codes for CAISPGSSDEQYF.

This sequence joins TRBV7-8 and TRBJ1-6; D not resolved. The CDR3 extends over 15 amino acids. Trimming stripped 1 base from V and 0 bases from J, with 4 bases between. Germline loops: CDR1 SGHVS, CDR2 FQNEAQ. CDR3 protein: CASSLGGSYNSPLHF. As DNA, the CDR3 is TGTGCCAGCAGCTTAGGCGGCTCCTATAATTCACCCCTCCACTTT.

The rearrangement links TRBV7-2 to TRBJ1-1; D not certain. The germline V gene encodes CDR1 SGHTA and CDR2 FQGNSA. V dropped 3 bases and J dropped 1 base, with 12 bases sitting between them. This CDR3 region has 15 residues. The CDR3 DNA is TGTGCCAGCAGCTTCCGGGGAAACTCGAACACTGAAGCTTTCTTT. Protein: CASSFRGNSNTEAFF.

This chain links TRBV6-4 with TRBJ2-1; no definite D call. The V and J ends lost 2 bases and 2 bases respectively, with 13 bases between them. CDR3 size: 16 residues. Germline CDR1 and CDR2: MRHNA and SNTAGT. In DNA form, the CDR3 reads TGTGCCAGCAGTGACAGTTACGGAATCCCCTACAATGAGCAGTTCTTC. Translated, it gives CASSDSYGIPYNEQFF.